The 32 T cell receptor beta chains given below trace back to one sample, sequenced in a study of CD8+ T cells in alopecia areata. Treatment given: oral pan-JAK inhibitor, 5-10 mg twice daily. Extraction and reverse transcription of RNA yielded cDNA as the sequencing template. Sequencing used immunoSEQ multiplex PCR; TCRdb keeps in-frame clones, though not all of them. Of 110,000 or so clones listed, roughly three fifths were seen once; the top ten hold approximately 3.6%. The sequenced sample was CD4+ T cells sorted from blood, obtained at week 24, from a patient treated with tofacitinib. The receptors here all came from a human donor with alopecia areata.

This clone has a single count. The rearrangement uses TRBV2 and TRBJ2-7, with D possibly being TRBD1 (5 bases). The CDR3 length is 13 residues. V was pared by 8 bases and J by 1 base, with 12 bases between. Germline loops: CDR1 SNHLY, CDR2 FYNNEI. DNA for the CDR3: TGTGCCAGCGGAAGGGGATTTTCCTACGAGCAGTACTTC. This encodes CASGRGFSYEQYF. Complete variable domain (other parts from reference TRBV2 and TRBJ2-7): EPEVTQTPSHQVTQMGQEVILRCVPISNHLYFYWYRQILGQKVEFLVSFYNNEISEKSEIFDDQFSVERPDGSNFTLKIRSTKLEDSAMYFCASGRGFSYEQYFGPGTRLTVT.

The gene calls are TRBV29-1 and TRBJ1-2; TRBD1 is a possible D gene (5 bases). Germline V gives CDR1 SQVTM, CDR2 ANQGSEA. The CDR3 length is 13 residues. Between the trimmed V and J ends, which lost 8 bases and 4 bases, there was a span of 17 bases. DNA for the CDR3: TGCAGCTCTAGAGGAGGGGCGTCCTATGGCTACACCTTC. Protein product: CSSRGGASYGYTF.

V is TRBV29-1 and J is TRBJ1-1; D might be TRBD1 (6 bases). This CDR3 has 15 residues. V dropped 3 bases and J dropped 2 bases, with 16 bases sitting between them. In germline, CDR1 is SQVTM, CDR2 ANQGSEA. DNA of the CDR3: TGCAGCGTTGAGGGGGGGGCGACTATAAACACTGAAGCTTTCTTT. It encodes CSVEGGATINTEAFF.

This chain uses TRBV9 with TRBJ1-2; TRBD1 matches at 7 bases. V lost 4 bases to trimming and J lost 1 base; unmatched junction nucleotides: 1. Germline lookup yields CDR1 SGDLS and CDR2 YYNGEE. CDR3 length: 13 amino acids. The CDR3 bases are TGTGCCAGCAGCCGGGACAGTAACTATGGCTACACCTTC. Translating it yields CASSRDSNYGYTF. The complete variable domain, with remaining parts taken from reference TRBV9 and TRBJ1-2, reads DSGVTQTPKHLITATGQRVTLRCSPRSGDLSVYWYQQSLDQGLQFLIQYYNGEERAKGNILERFSAQQFPDLHSELNLSSLELGDSALYFCASSRDSNYGYTFGSGTRLTVV.

The J gene is TRBJ2-1, the V gene TRBV10-3; TRBD1 matches 9 bases. Germline assignment: CDR1 ENHRY and CDR2 SYGVKD. V lost 6 bases, J lost 3 bases, and 3 bases stayed unmatched. This CDR3 region has 14 residues. CDR3 DNA: TGTGCCATCAGGGGACAGGGAAACTACAATGAGCAGTTCTTC. Translated, it gives CAIRGQGNYNEQFF.

The chain recombines TRBV4-2 with TRBJ2-3; TRBD2 agrees at 10 bases. V was clipped by 1 base and J by 0 bases; unmatched bases: 7. The CDR3 consists of 18 residues. Germline lookup yields CDR1 LGHNA and CDR2 YNFKEQ. CDR3 residues: CASSQAPSGGASTDTQYF. CDR3 nucleotide sequence: TGTGCCAGCAGCCAAGCGCCTAGCGGGGGAGCTAGCACAGATACGCAGTATTTT.

The chain links TRBV29-1 to TRBJ1-1; D is unclear. Per the germline V gene, CDR1 is SQVTM and CDR2 is ANQGSEA. The CDR3 is 13 residues long. Trimming cost V 7 bases and J 1 base, with 13 bases left between them. The DNA for the CDR3 is TGCAGCGCCCAGGCCCAAGGGAACACTGAAGCTTTCTTT. Amino acid sequence: CSAQAQGNTEAFF.

The chain employs TRBV7-9 and TRBJ2-5; D may be TRBD2 (6 bases). With 1 base removed from V and 4 bases from J, the gap between germline ends came to 7 bases. Germline V gene data show CDR1 as SEHNR and CDR2 as FQNEAQ (reference sequence). The CDR3 loop spans 13 amino acids. CDR3 bases: TGTGCCAGCAGCTTAGTCGGGGGAGAGACCCAGTACTTC. Protein product: CASSLVGGETQYF.

In this sample, this clone turned up a few times. The chain uses TRBV29-1 and TRBJ2-3; 7 nucleotides match TRBD2. Germline assignment: CDR1 SQVTM and CDR2 ANQGSEA. Germline trimming cut 4 bases from V and 2 bases from J; bases unmatched to any gene: 12. The CDR3 has 16 amino acids. CDR3 sequence: CSVGVAERGPTDTQYF. CDR3 nucleotide sequence: TGCAGCGTTGGTGTAGCGGAGCGGGGACCCACAGATACGCAGTATTTT.

Turning to this clone: No DNA is shown, since the ends of the CDR3 on it are uncertain; the CDR3 is the one TCRdb lists. The rearrangement links TRBV4-2 to TRBJ2-5; the table gives TRBD1 as D, unverified against the DNA. Termini included, the CDR3 measures 15 amino acids. Germline V gene lookup returns CDR1 LGHNA and CDR2 YNFKEQ. CDR3 protein: CASILEAGGQETQYF.

The chain recombines TRBV5-1 with TRBJ2-2; D not resolved. The CDR3 totals 13 residues. Germline CDR1 SGHRS, CDR2 YFSETQ. V shed 0 bases and J shed 5 bases, with 5 bases lying between them. CDR3 nucleotides: TGCGCCAGCAGCTTGGACCAAACCGGGGAGCTGTTTTTT. Protein: CASSLDQTGELFF.

The table lists this clone with a few counts. The junction shows a germline mismatch at one end, possibly a read error. This chain connects TRBV10-3 to TRBJ1-2, with 8 bases matching TRBD1. CDR1 and CDR2 (germline): ENHRY, SYGVKD. This CDR3 has 15 amino acids. The CDR3 sequence: CAISGTGLTNYGYTF. CDR3 DNA sequence: TGTGCCATTAGTGGGACAGGACTCACCAACTATGGCTACACCTTC.

V is TRBV15 and J is TRBJ2-1; D not resolved. Between the trimmed V and J ends, which lost 4 bases and 5 bases, there was a span of 6 bases. This CDR3 is built from 12 residues. Germline V gene lookup returns CDR1 LNHNV and CDR2 YYDKDF (reference sequence). CDR3 sequence: CATSTLNNEQFF. CDR3 nucleotides: TGTGCCACCAGCACCTTAAACAATGAGCAGTTCTTC.

This clone was detected only a few times. V usage is TRBV4-3 and J usage is TRBJ1-4, with D perhaps matching TRBD1 (6 bases). Germline V gives CDR1 LGHNA, CDR2 YSLEER. This CDR3 is built from 16 residues. V was trimmed by 1 base and J by 8 bases, leaving 17 bases between them. The CDR3 region has the DNA TGCGCCAGCAGCCAAGGTTGGGGCAGGGGAGACGAAAAACTGTTTTTT. The encoded protein is CASSQGWGRGDEKLFF.

This chain connects TRBV2 to TRBJ1-2; no reliable D call. The V gene's germline CDR1 is SNHLY and CDR2 FYNNEI. The CDR3 runs 11 residues. Trimming took off 7 bases at V and 4 bases at J, with 7 bases between the two ends. CDR3 in DNA: TGTGCCAGCAACAGCCTCTATGGCTACACCTTC. Protein sequence: CASNSLYGYTF.

J is TRBJ2-7 and V is TRBV10-3, with TRBD2 matching over 7 bases. Germline lookup yields CDR1 ENHRY and CDR2 SYGVKD. This CDR3 has 15 residues. Trimming at V came to 5 bases and at J to 5 bases, leaving 12 bases not matched to a gene. CDR3 nucleotides: TGTGCCATCAGTAAAGCTAGCGGCCTGGTGGACGAGCAGTACTTC. It encodes CAISKASGLVDEQYF.

In this sample, this clone turned up a few times. The rearrangement joins TRBV20-1 to TRBJ2-3; D not certain. In germline, CDR1 is DFQATT, CDR2 SNEGSKA (reference sequence). There are 10 residues in the CDR3. The V end lost 5 bases, the J end lost 5 bases, and 5 bases lay between the germline ends. The CDR3 reads CSALRDTQYF. The CDR3 bases are TGCAGTGCTCTTAGAGATACGCAGTATTTT.

This clone has more than one count but fewer than ten. CDR3 residues: CASSPLAGDNNEQFF. The DNA for the CDR3 is TGCGCCAGCAGCCCACTAGCGGGGGATAACAATGAGCAGTTCTTC. The J gene is TRBJ2-1, the V gene TRBV5-1; 11 nucleotides match TRBD2. The CDR3 is 15 residues long. Germline V CDR1 and CDR2: SGHRS, YFSETQ. V lost 4 bases, J lost 5 bases, and 5 bases stayed unmatched. Using reference TRBV5-1 and TRBJ2-1 for the parts outside the CDR3, the full variable domain is KAGVTQTPRYLIKTRGQQVTLSCSPISGHRSVSWYQQTPGQGLQFLFEYFSETQRNKGNFPGRFSGRQFSNSRSEMNVSTLELGDSALYLCASSPLAGDNNEQFFGPGTRLTVL.

This sequence joins TRBV29-1 and TRBJ1-1; possible D gene TRBD1, 6 bases. The CDR3 has 13 amino acids. Trimming cost V 8 bases and J 2 bases, with 15 bases left between them. From germline, CDR1 is SQVTM and CDR2 ANQGSEA. The DNA for the CDR3 is TGCAGCATGCAGGGGTGGACAAACACTGAAGCTTTCTTT. This codes for CSMQGWTNTEAFF.

The V call is TRBV4-3, the J call TRBJ2-7; D ambiguous. Germline values: CDR1 LGHNA, CDR2 YSLEER. V was shortened by 6 bases and J by 0 bases, with 15 bases between the two germline ends. This CDR3 has 15 residues. CDR3 DNA sequence: TGCGCCAGCAGGAAGCAGCTAGGAAGCTCCTACGAGCAGTACTTC. Translated, it gives CASRKQLGSSYEQYF.

This clone was detected ten times or more. V is TRBV7-2 and J is TRBJ2-3, with D perhaps assigned TRBD1 or TRBD2 (5 bases each). Germline V gives CDR1 SGHTA, CDR2 FQGNSA. This CDR3 is built from 14 residues. V lost 4 bases and J lost 6, with 14 bases in between. The CDR3 reads CASSYRDGRDTQYF. CDR3 DNA: TGTGCCAGCAGCTACCGGGACGGCCGGGATACGCAGTATTTT.

This rearrangement joins TRBV4-3 to TRBJ1-5; D ambiguous. The CDR3 has 14 residues. The V gene lost 4 bases and the J gene lost 4 bases, with 11 bases spanning the gap. The V gene's germline CDR1 is LGHNA and CDR2 YSLEER. This CDR3 reads CASSPTQQNQPQHF. In nucleotides, the CDR3 is TGCGCCAGCAGCCCCACACAACAAAATCAGCCCCAGCATTTT.

This clone was detected only once. The chain is built from TRBV11-2 and TRBJ2-3; perhaps D is TRBD1 or TRBD2 (5 bases each). The CDR3 consists of 15 residues. The germline V gene encodes CDR1 SGHAT and CDR2 FQNNGV. Trimming took off 1 base at V and 2 bases at J, with 10 bases between the two ends. CDR3 protein: CASSLVWDLTDTQYF. Here the CDR3 DNA reads TGTGCCAGCAGCTTAGTGTGGGACCTCACAGATACGCAGTATTTT.

CDR3 sequence reads: CASSQGTLLYSGANVLTF. Here the CDR3 DNA reads TGTGCCAGCAGCCAAGGGACCTTATTGTACTCTGGGGCCAACGTCCTGACTTTC. The chain combines TRBV14 with TRBJ2-6; D gene ambiguous. The CDR3 has 18 residues. V was clipped by 1 base and J by 0 bases, with 13 bases between them. CDR1 SGHDN and CDR2 FVKESK come from the germline V gene.

The V gene is TRBV5-1, the J gene TRBJ2-7; 7 positions match TRBD1. Germline loops: CDR1 SGHRS, CDR2 YFSETQ. This CDR3 contains 13 residues. V trimming: 4 bases; J trimming: 6 bases; junction bases outside the gene matches: 7. CDR3 nucleotides: TGCGCCAGCAGCCAAGCGACAGGGCCCGAGCAGTACTTC. Translating it yields CASSQATGPEQYF.

This clone was seen a few times. This chain joins TRBV10-3 and TRBJ2-1, with D possibly TRBD1 on 5 matching bases. CDR3 size: 15 residues. Trimming left V 0 bases short and J 7 bases short, with 13 bases between. Germline V gene lookup returns CDR1 ENHRY and CDR2 SYGVKD. The CDR3 reads CAISESQGKVNEQFF. In DNA form, the CDR3 reads TGTGCCATCAGTGAGTCCCAGGGAAAAGTAAATGAGCAGTTCTTC.

V usage is TRBV6-5 and J usage is TRBJ2-7, with D hard to call. This CDR3 is 14 amino acids long. Germline V gives CDR1 MNHEY, CDR2 SVGAGI. V lost 7 bases, J lost 0 bases, and 13 bases lay in between. CDR3 nucleotide sequence: TGTGCCAGCACCTCGTGGGCTGGCTCCTACGAGCAGTACTTC. It translates to CASTSWAGSYEQYF.

This clone was counted a single time. The rearrangement joins TRBV4-3 to TRBJ2-7; the match to TRBD1 covers 10 bases. From germline, CDR1 is LGHNA and CDR2 YSLEER. This CDR3 has 20 amino acids. Trimming cost V 4 bases and J 5 bases; bases outside gene matches: 23. The CDR3 coding sequence is TGCGCCAGCAGCCCTCGGTTGGGGGACAGGGGTGTTCAGGGCTTCGACGAGCAGTACTTC. The encoded protein is CASSPRLGDRGVQGFDEQYF.

The chain employs TRBV6-5 and TRBJ1-2, with D tentatively TRBD1 (6 bases). CDR3 size: 13 residues. The V end was cut by 5 bases, the J end by 8 bases, with 15 bases between. CDR1 is MNHEY, CDR2 SVGAGI, per germline. The CDR3 region has the DNA TGTGCCAGCAGTGAGGGGGGACGAAGCGGCTACACCTTC. The encoded protein is CASSEGGRSGYTF.

This sequence joins TRBV20-1 and TRBJ1-2; D remains unclear. V lost 5 bases to trimming and J lost 7 bases, with 11 bases between them. The CDR3 sequence is 11 residues long. CDR1 and CDR2 (germline): DFQATT, SNEGSKA (reference sequence). DNA for the CDR3: TGCAGTGCTGGTTGGTCCGGTGGCTACACCTTC. Encoded protein: CSAGWSGGYTF.

The CDR3: CASSTQGTGKETQYF. Written as DNA, the CDR3 is TGTGCCAGCAGCACGCAGGGGACGGGTAAAGAGACCCAGTACTTC. The chain is built from TRBV7-2 and TRBJ2-5, with D perhaps TRBD1 (6 bases). The germline V gene encodes CDR1 SGHTA and CDR2 FQGNSA. Trimming took 5 bases from V and 3 from J, leaving 16 bases between them. CDR3 length equals 15 residues.

The chain recombines TRBV6-5 with TRBJ1-1; D not resolved. Trimming shortened V by 1 base and J by 1 base, and 4 bases separated the two germline ends. The CDR3 covers 13 residues. Germline CDR1 reads MNHEY; CDR2 reads SVGAGI. The CDR3 coding sequence is TGTGCCAGCAGTTACTGGCAGAACACTGAAGCTTTCTTT. This encodes CASSYWQNTEAFF.